The 5 T cell receptor beta chains presented below share a single source sample, sequenced in a study of blood T cell repertoires in COVID-19. The repertoire was sequenced with immunoSEQ multiplex PCR; TCRdb's copy has only in-frame clones and lacks some. The sample includes 200,000 to 300,000 clones, roughly 88% of them seen just once. What was sequenced was PBMCs or T cells enriched from blood (not recorded which). The origin of the receptors is a woman aged 40 to 50 who had been exposed to COVID-19.

This chain connects TRBV7-9 to TRBJ1-2; tentatively, D is TRBD1 (6 bases). Between the trimmed V and J ends, which lost 8 bases and 0 bases, there was a span of 16 bases. From germline, CDR1 is SEHNR and CDR2 FQNEAQ (reference sequence). The CDR3 runs to 15 residues. Here the CDR3 DNA reads TGTGCCAGCGGCCGGGACATAGAAGCTAACTATGGCTACACCTTC. This sequence encodes CASGRDIEANYGYTF.

This chain joins TRBV28 and TRBJ2-7; 7 bases line up with TRBD1. V lost 6 bases, J lost 10 bases, and 12 bases stayed unmatched. Germline V gene data show CDR1 as MDHEN and CDR2 as SYDVKM. CDR3 length: 13 residues. The CDR3 is CASSEPGQPIQYF. The CDR3, as DNA: TGTGCCAGCAGCGAACCGGGACAGCCCATACAGTACTTC.

The CDR3 sequence is CASRPRQGLLPGANVLTF. Written as DNA, the CDR3 is TGTGCCAGCAGACCGAGACAGGGCCTCCTTCCCGGGGCCAACGTCCTGACTTTC. The chain carries TRBV7-9 and TRBJ2-6; 7 nucleotides line up with TRBD1. Germline lookup yields CDR1 SEHNR and CDR2 FQNEAQ (reference sequence). The CDR3 runs to 18 residues. V shed 6 bases, J shed 4 bases, and the junction held 15 bases outside the gene matches.

V usage is TRBV7-2 and J usage is TRBJ2-3; TRBD2 agrees at 9 bases. CDR3 length: 15 amino acids. J lost 2 bases, V lost 5 bases, and 5 bases had no gene match. CDR1 is SGHTA and CDR2 is FQGNSA in the germline V gene. The CDR3 bases are TGTGCCAGCAGCACAGCGGGGGGCTACACAGATACGCAGTATTTT. Amino acids: CASSTAGGYTDTQYF.

The V and J genes are TRBV11-2 and TRBJ2-1, with TRBD1 matching over 8 bases. V trimming: 1 base; J trimming: 6 bases; junction bases outside the gene matches: 2. The germline V gene encodes CDR1 SGHAT and CDR2 FQNNGV. The CDR3 consists of 14 residues. The CDR3 loop reads CASSLGQGFNEQFF. In DNA, the CDR3 is TGTGCCAGCAGCTTAGGACAGGGGTTCAATGAGCAGTTCTTC.